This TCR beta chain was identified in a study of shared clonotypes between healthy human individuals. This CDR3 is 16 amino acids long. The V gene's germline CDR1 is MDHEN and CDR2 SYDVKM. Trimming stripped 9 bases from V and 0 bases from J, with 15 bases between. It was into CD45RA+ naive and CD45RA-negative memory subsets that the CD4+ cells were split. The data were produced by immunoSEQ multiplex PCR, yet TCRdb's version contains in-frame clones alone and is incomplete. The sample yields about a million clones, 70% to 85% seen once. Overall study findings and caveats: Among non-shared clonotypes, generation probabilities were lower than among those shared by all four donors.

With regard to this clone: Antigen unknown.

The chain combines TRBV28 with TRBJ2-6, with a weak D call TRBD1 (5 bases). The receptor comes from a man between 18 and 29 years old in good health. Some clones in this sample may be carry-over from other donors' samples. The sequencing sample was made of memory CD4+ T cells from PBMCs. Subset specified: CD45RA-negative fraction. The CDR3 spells CASSPGLSSGANVLTF. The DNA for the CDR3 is TGTGCCAGTAGTCCAGGGTTGAGCTCTGGGGCCAACGTCCTGACTTTC.